The clone carrying this TCR beta chain was counted only a few times. Its antigen is still unknown. The sample comes from a study of T cell repertoires in cytomegalovirus infection. TCRdb reprocessed the reads via MiXCR and lists one record per CDR3 protein. The data contain over 150,000 distinct CDR3 sequences, approximately 14% of them singletons. General study results and limits: Of the TCR beta families, the public ones yielded a cumulative frequency that identified carriers of CMV plus the relevant HLA.

The sequence was obtained from a human donor in good health (CMV status not recorded). Some clones in this sample may be carry-over from other donors' samples. The specimen was PBMCs.

CDR3 sequence (DNA): TGCGCCAGCAAAACCGGACAGGGTTACAATGAGCAGTTCTTC. This sequence encodes CASKTGQGYNEQFF. The chain combines TRBV5-1 with TRBJ2-1, with 8 bases matching TRBD1. The CDR3 extends over 14 amino acids. Germline V gene data show CDR1 as SGHRS and CDR2 as YFSETQ. Trimming removed 6 bases from V and 4 bases from J; junction bases left unmatched: 6.